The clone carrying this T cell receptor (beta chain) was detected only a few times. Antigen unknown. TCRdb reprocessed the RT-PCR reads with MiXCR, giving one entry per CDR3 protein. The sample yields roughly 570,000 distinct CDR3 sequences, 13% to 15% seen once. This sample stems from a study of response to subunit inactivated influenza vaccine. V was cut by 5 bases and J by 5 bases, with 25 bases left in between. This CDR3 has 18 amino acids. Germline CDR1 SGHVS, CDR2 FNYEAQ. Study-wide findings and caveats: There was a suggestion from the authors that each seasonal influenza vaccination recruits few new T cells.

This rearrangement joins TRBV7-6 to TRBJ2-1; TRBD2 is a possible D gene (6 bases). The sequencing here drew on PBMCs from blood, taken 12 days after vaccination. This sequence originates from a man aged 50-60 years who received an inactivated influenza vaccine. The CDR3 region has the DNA TGTGCCAGCAGCCCCCGCAGCTATTGGGACTGGAAGAACAATGAGCAGTTCTTC. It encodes CASSPRSYWDWKNNEQFF.